The present T cell receptor (beta chain) was sequenced within a study of regulatory T cells in long-lasting Graves disease. On the study more broadly: Patients met the persistent Graves' disease definition after over 5 years of antithyroid drugs with positive TSH receptor antibodies. Findings and limits, study-wide: Persistent Graves' cases showed lower TCR diversity than newly diagnosed cases.

This clonotype has only a few counts. The antigen is undetermined. Through Arm-PCR of CDR3 regions and iRepertoire HTBI primers, TCR beta libraries were built. Each CDR3 protein is one row after TCRdb ran MiXCR on the multiplex PCR reads. Here the sample spans some 300,000 distinct CDR3 sequences, 20% to 25% being singletons. The time point was: persistent/refractory GD, antithyroid drugs over 5 years with positive TRAb. PBMCs provided the RNA from which the TCR library was made. The CDR3 loop spans 17 amino acids. The V segment lost 4 bases and the J segment 4 bases; nucleotides outside the gene matches: 9. The germline V gene has CDR1 SNHLY and CDR2 FYNNEI.

This receptor was taken from a female donor with Graves disease. This chain connects TRBV2 to TRBJ2-2, with TRBD2 identical over 10 bases. The sample consisted of peripheral blood mononuclear cells (PBMCs), taken when the disease was refractory, from a patient treated with antithyroid drugs. As DNA, the CDR3 is TGTGCCAGCAGTGTGAATAGCGGGAGGTCCGGCACCGGGGAGCTGTTTTTT. It translates to CASSVNSGRSGTGELFF.